These 27 T cell receptor beta chains share one sample of origin, sequenced in a study of sequential checkpoint blockade in melanoma. Assay: immunoSEQ multiplex PCR; the TCRdb copy retains only in-frame clones and omits some. This table holds fewer than 40,000 clones, approximately 86% found once. Documented treatment: randomized to nivolumab then ipilimumab (arm A) or the reverse (arm B). The sequencing here drew on CD8+ T cells sorted from blood (inferred from file names), taken from a patient given nivolumab and ipilimumab in sequence. The receptors were sampled from a human donor with melanoma.

J is TRBJ2-5 and V is TRBV2; 9 positions match TRBD2. This CDR3 contains 14 residues. The V and J ends lost 6 bases and 1 base, in that order; junction bases with no gene match: 3. CDR1 is SNHLY and CDR2 is FYNNEI in the germline V gene. The CDR3 loop reads CASRDSGSQETQYF. CDR3 in DNA: TGTGCCAGCAGAGATAGCGGGAGCCAAGAGACCCAGTACTTC. Supplemented by reference TRBV2 and TRBJ2-5, the full variable domain reads EPEVTQTPSHQVTQMGQEVILRCVPISNHLYFYWYRQILGQKVEFLVSFYNNEISEKSEIFDDQFSVERPDGSNFTLKIRSTKLEDSAMYFCASRDSGSQETQYFGPGTRLLVL.

The V gene is TRBV10-3, the J gene TRBJ1-6; D is possibly TRBD1 (5 bases). The V gene lost 3 bases and the J gene lost 4 bases, with 10 bases spanning the gap. Germline CDR1 reads ENHRY; CDR2 reads SYGVKD. This CDR3 region has 15 residues. CDR3 DNA sequence: TGTGCCATCAGTGATCAAAGGGGTTATAATTCACCCCTCCACTTT. Translated, it gives CAISDQRGYNSPLHF.

For the CDR3, the DNA is TGTGCCAGCAGTTACTCGATGAGCCAGGCCCCTAACTATGGCTACACCTTC. This codes for CASSYSMSQAPNYGYTF. This chain connects TRBV6-7 to TRBJ1-2; no firm D call. TRBV6-7 is noted as an ORF with a role that remains uncertain. Trimming removed 0 bases at V and 0 bases at J, with 14 bases between. The CDR3 runs to 17 residues.

The rearrangement links TRBV10-3 to TRBJ1-2; TRBD1 is a possible D gene (6 bases). This CDR3 has 11 residues. V was shortened by 4 bases and J by 7 bases, with 7 bases between the two germline ends. Germline V gene data show CDR1 as ENHRY and CDR2 as SYGVKD. The CDR3: CAISAGVGYTF. In DNA, the CDR3 is TGTGCCATCAGTGCAGGGGTTGGCTACACCTTC.

The table lists this clone with a count of one. This chain connects TRBV4-1 to TRBJ1-2; TRBD1 matches at 8 bases. The trim removed 0 bases at V and 8 bases at J, leaving 14 bases unmatched. CDR3 length: 17 amino acids. In germline, CDR1 is MGHRA, CDR2 YSYEKL. The CDR3: CASSQDGQGELMVGYTF. The DNA of the CDR3 is TGCGCCAGCAGCCAAGATGGACAGGGAGAACTTATGGTAGGCTACACCTTC.

The chain links TRBV7-9 to TRBJ2-7; 8 nucleotides align to TRBD2. This CDR3 has 13 amino acids. Looked up from germline, CDR1 is SEHNR and CDR2 is FQNEAQ (reference sequence). V gave up 6 bases and J gave up 3 bases; unmatched junction bases: 4. CDR3 coding DNA: TGTGCCAGCAGAGCGGGACTAGTCTACGAGCAGTACTTC. It is translated as CASRAGLVYEQYF.

This chain uses TRBV19 with TRBJ1-1; no clear D gene. Trimming pared 6 bases from V and 3 bases from J, leaving 8 bases between. The CDR3 consists of 12 residues. The germline CDR1 and CDR2 sequences are LNHDA and SQIVND (reference sequence). CDR3 nucleotides: TGTGCCAGTAGCCGAGGGTACACTGAAGCTTTCTTT. Its protein is CASSRGYTEAFF.

This chain links TRBV6-5 with TRBJ1-1, with D hard to call. This CDR3 has 12 residues. V was clipped by 4 bases and J by 4 bases, with 7 bases between them. Germline CDR1 reads MNHEY; CDR2 reads SVGAGI. DNA of the CDR3: TGTGCCAGCAGTTGGGCGGGCACTGAAGCTTTCTTT. This codes for CASSWAGTEAFF.

This chain links TRBV4-1 with TRBJ2-1; D perhaps matches TRBD2 (5 bases). The CDR3 contains 17 residues. V lost 4 bases and J lost 0, with 16 bases in between. Germline assignment: CDR1 MGHRA and CDR2 YSYEKL. The CDR3 DNA is TGCGCCAGCAGCCCTAGACTACAGCAAAGCTCCTACAATGAGCAGTTCTTC. Translation gives CASSPRLQQSSYNEQFF.

This clone was counted once. The chain combines TRBV7-9 with TRBJ2-1; 7 bases are a match to TRBD1. The CDR3 totals 16 residues. Germline V lookup: CDR1 SEHNR, CDR2 FQNEAQ (reference sequence). Trimming removed 5 bases from V and 3 bases from J; junction bases left unmatched: 10. As DNA, the CDR3 is TGTGCCAGCAGCCCACTGCTAGGACAGGACTACAATGAGCAGTTCTTC. This codes for CASSPLLGQDYNEQFF.

The chain is built from TRBV15 and TRBJ2-4; 12 bases agree with TRBD1. The junction had 7 bases not matched to a gene; V was cut back by 7 bases and J by 6 bases. Germline CDR1 and CDR2: LNHNV and YYDKDF (reference sequence). This CDR3 has 15 residues. DNA of the CDR3: TGTGCCACCACCAGGGACAGGGGGCGAAGAAACATTCAGTACTTC. Protein sequence: CATTRDRGRRNIQYF.

The chain carries TRBV30 and TRBJ2-7, with D maybe TRBD1 (5 bases). The CDR3 loop spans 13 amino acids. V lost 2 bases and J 5 bases, leaving 13 bases between the germline ends. CDR1 GTSNPN and CDR2 SVGIG come from the germline V gene (reference sequence). CDR3: CAWSSRVFDEQYF. The CDR3 nucleotides read TGTGCCTGGAGTTCCAGGGTTTTTGACGAGCAGTACTTC.

The J gene is TRBJ1-5, the V gene TRBV28; 8 positions agree with TRBD1. V lost 5 bases to trimming and J lost 5 bases; unmatched junction nucleotides: 8. Germline assignment: CDR1 MDHEN and CDR2 SYDVKM. CDR3 length: 15 residues. CDR3 sequence (DNA): TGTGCCAGCAGTGGGGACAGGACCGCATATCAGCCCCAGCATTTT. Translated, it gives CASSGDRTAYQPQHF. Supplemented by reference TRBV28 and TRBJ1-5, the full variable domain reads DVKVTQSSRYLVKRTGEKVFLECVQDMDHENMFWYRQDPGLGLRLIYFSYDVKMKEKGDIPEGYSVSREKKERFSLILESASTNQTSMYLCASSGDRTAYQPQHFGDGTRLSIL.

This rearrangement joins TRBV28 to TRBJ1-2, with TRBD1 matching over 10 bases. From germline, CDR1 is MDHEN and CDR2 SYDVKM. The CDR3 is made up of 16 amino acids. Trimming removed 6 bases from V and 0 bases from J; junction bases left unmatched: 7. This CDR3 reads CASRSDRGPPNYGYTF. The CDR3 DNA follows: TGTGCCAGCAGATCCGACAGGGGGCCCCCTAACTATGGCTACACCTTC.

The V call is TRBV5-6, the J call TRBJ2-1; 13 bases are a match to TRBD2. CDR3 length equals 16 residues. V shed 3 bases and J 8 bases; nucleotides not matched to a gene: 8. CDR1 is SGHDT and CDR2 is YYEEEE in the germline V gene. The CDR3 nucleotides are TGTGCCAGCAGCTCATCCGGGACTAGCGGGATGGATGAGCAGTTCTTC. Translated: CASSSSGTSGMDEQFF.

The chain couples TRBV16 to TRBJ1-2, with TRBD1 identical over 7 bases. The trim removed 7 bases at V and 0 bases at J, leaving 14 bases unmatched. Per germline, CDR1 KGHSY and CDR2 FQNENV. The CDR3 has 17 residues. The CDR3 DNA sequence: TGTGCCAGCACCAAGAACCCCGACAGGGCAGCTAACTATGGCTACACCTTC. It encodes CASTKNPDRAANYGYTF.

J is TRBJ1-2 and V is TRBV30; TRBD1 might be the D (5 bases). Per germline, CDR1 GTSNPN and CDR2 SVGIG (reference sequence). The CDR3 extends over 14 amino acids. Deletions cut 2 bases from V and 3 bases from J, with 13 bases between. The CDR3 here is CAWSPGWGDYGYTF. The DNA for the CDR3 is TGTGCCTGGAGTCCTGGGTGGGGGGACTATGGCTACACCTTC.

The chain is built from TRBV27 and TRBJ2-1; TRBD2 matches at 7 bases. The CDR3 is made up of 14 amino acids. Germline V gene data show CDR1 as MNHEY and CDR2 as SMNVEV (reference sequence). After removal of 7 bases from V and 7 bases from J, the junction contained 10 bases not matched to a gene. In DNA, the CDR3 is TGTGCCAGCACCCCTGTGGGGGGGAGGAATGAGCAGTTCTTC. Translated, it gives CASTPVGGRNEQFF.

This sequence joins TRBV30 and TRBJ2-7, with unresolved D. The CDR3 runs 14 residues. Looked up from germline, CDR1 is GTSNPN and CDR2 is SVGIG (reference sequence). V lost 0 bases to trimming and J lost 2 bases, with 11 bases between them. The CDR3 loop is CAWSVRRITYEQYF. Written as DNA, the CDR3 is TGTGCCTGGAGTGTTCGGAGAATTACCTACGAGCAGTACTTC.

The chain links TRBV7-2 to TRBJ2-7, with unresolved D. Trimming left V 4 bases short and J 3 bases short, with 10 bases between. This CDR3 has 13 residues. The germline gives CDR1 SGHTA, CDR2 FQGNSA. The CDR3 here is CASSSSPRYEQYF. The CDR3 DNA sequence: TGTGCCAGCAGCTCGAGTCCACGCTACGAGCAGTACTTC.

The V gene is TRBV28, the J gene TRBJ1-1, with TRBD1 as a possible D gene (6 bases). The germline CDR1 and CDR2 sequences are MDHEN and SYDVKM. The CDR3 contains 14 residues. Between the trimmed V and J ends, which lost 5 bases and 5 bases, there was a span of 15 bases. CDR3 loop: CASSQAGAGTEAFF. In DNA form, the CDR3 reads TGTGCCAGCAGTCAAGCGGGGGCTGGAACTGAAGCTTTCTTT. Using reference TRBV28 and TRBJ1-1 for the parts outside the CDR3, the full variable domain is DVKVTQSSRYLVKRTGEKVFLECVQDMDHENMFWYRQDPGLGLRLIYFSYDVKMKEKGDIPEGYSVSREKKERFSLILESASTNQTSMYLCASSQAGAGTEAFFGQGTRLTVV.

The chain employs TRBV4-1 and TRBJ1-3; unclear D gene. CDR1 is MGHRA and CDR2 is YSYEKL in the germline V gene. Trimming took 4 bases from V and 0 from J, leaving 19 bases between them. The CDR3 has 18 residues. The CDR3 nucleotides read TGCGCCAGCAGCCTCTTTCCCTTTCAGGCACCCTCTGGAAACACCATATATTTT. This encodes CASSLFPFQAPSGNTIYF.

This clone appeared a few times. V is TRBV29-1 and J is TRBJ2-1; D remains unclear. CDR1 and CDR2 from the germline V gene are SQVTM and ANQGSEA. V dropped 1 base and J dropped 3 bases, with 13 bases sitting between them. The CDR3 length is 15 residues. The CDR3 DNA reads as TGCAGCGTTGAAGTCCCCAGGTTGGGCTACAATGAGCAGTTCTTC. This sequence encodes CSVEVPRLGYNEQFF.

The rearrangement links TRBV5-1 to TRBJ1-1; D uncertain. The CDR3 contains 15 residues. From germline, CDR1 is SGHRS and CDR2 YFSETQ. V shed 1 base and J shed 3 bases, with 13 bases lying between them. The CDR3: CASSLQEGTDTEAFF. The CDR3 DNA sequence: TGCGCCAGCAGCTTGCAAGAGGGTACTGACACTGAAGCTTTCTTT. The entire variable domain, with the rest obtained from reference TRBV5-1 and TRBJ1-1, is as follows: KAGVTQTPRYLIKTRGQQVTLSCSPISGHRSVSWYQQTPGQGLQFLFEYFSETQRNKGNFPGRFSGRQFSNSRSEMNVSTLELGDSALYLCASSLQEGTDTEAFFGQGTRLTVV.

The chain recombines TRBV10-3 with TRBJ1-4, with 9 bases fitting TRBD1. Germline V gene data show CDR1 as ENHRY and CDR2 as SYGVKD. Germline trimming cut 6 bases from V and 5 bases from J; bases unmatched to any gene: 13. CDR3 length equals 17 residues. CDR3 in amino acids: CAIRPGQGSGENEKLFF. CDR3 nucleotides: TGTGCCATCAGACCGGGACAGGGTTCAGGAGAAAATGAAAAACTGTTTTTT.

CDR3 nucleotide sequence: TGTGCCAGCAGCTCCCGGGACAGGGGTTACTACGAGCAGTACTTC. Translation gives CASSSRDRGYYEQYF. The rearrangement uses TRBV5-6 and TRBJ2-7, with 10 bases identical to TRBD1. CDR3 length: 15 residues. V dropped 3 bases and J dropped 3; count of bases not matched to a gene: 6. The V gene's germline CDR1 is SGHDT and CDR2 YYEEEE.

The rearrangement links TRBV7-8 to TRBJ2-2, with TRBD2 matching 10 bases. J lost 5 bases, V lost 5 bases, and 8 bases had no gene match. This CDR3 is 16 amino acids long. Per germline, CDR1 SGHVS and CDR2 FQNEAQ. The CDR3 here is CASSLVLAGTTGELFF. CDR3 bases: TGTGCCAGCAGCCTAGTACTAGCGGGGACTACCGGGGAGCTGTTTTTT.